Following are 16 T cell receptor beta chains from one sample sequenced in a study of CD8 T cells in Susac syndrome. RNA, at 0.5 to 1 ug, was reverse transcribed with random hexamers. TCRdb itself ran the immunoSEQ multiplex PCR reads through MiXCR, one entry per CDR3 protein. The sample contains fewer than 150,000 distinct CDR3 sequences, approximately 93% of which appear only once. Specimen: CD8+ T cells from PBMCs. The receptors were sampled from a human donor in good health.

The chain uses TRBV7-9 and TRBJ2-1; no firm D call. The germline CDR1 and CDR2 sequences are SEHNR and FQNEAQ (reference sequence). CDR3 size: 12 residues. The germline V and J ends were trimmed by 4 bases and 5 bases, with 6 bases remaining between them. The CDR3 region is CASSSRHNEQFF. The CDR3 coding sequence is TGTGCCAGCAGCTCACGACACAATGAGCAGTTCTTC.

This chain links TRBV27 with TRBJ2-7; D is possibly TRBD2 (5 bases). V lost 11 bases, J lost 1 base, and 15 bases lay in between. CDR1 and CDR2 (germline): MNHEY, SMNVEV (reference sequence). The CDR3 length is 13 residues. CDR3 sequence reads: CAGLARKSYEQYF. The CDR3 nucleotides read TGTGCCGGGCTAGCTCGGAAATCCTACGAGCAGTACTTC.

This clonotype was observed a single time. V gene TRBV12-3 or TRBV12-4 combines with J gene TRBJ2-1; possibly TRBD2 for D (7 bases). This CDR3 spans 13 amino acids. The V and J ends lost 11 bases and 0 bases respectively, with 11 bases between them. The CDR3 loop reads CAAGALSYNEQFF. The CDR3, as DNA: TGTGCCGCGGGGGCCCTCTCCTACAATGAGCAGTTCTTC.

The CDR3 DNA reads TGCAGCGTCCGGGAAAAATCAGAGACCCAGTACTTC. This translates into CSVREKSETQYF. J is TRBJ2-5 and V is TRBV29-1, with a tentative D call TRBD2 (5 bases). The V gene lost 6 bases and the J gene lost 4 bases, with 12 bases spanning the gap. CDR1 is SQVTM and CDR2 is ANQGSEA in the germline V gene. The CDR3 sequence is 12 residues long.

This clonotype was detected only once. J is TRBJ2-3 and V is TRBV30, with 8 bases lining up with TRBD2. V gave up 2 bases and J gave up 5 bases; unmatched junction bases: 6. CDR1 GTSNPN and CDR2 SVGIG come from the germline V gene (reference sequence). The CDR3 extends over 14 amino acids. The CDR3, as DNA: TGTGCCTGGAGTTCCGGGAGGGCCGTAGATACGCAGTATTTT. Amino acids: CAWSSGRAVDTQYF.

This clonotype was seen more than once but under ten times. CDR3 loop: CASSLRGNYGYTF. In DNA, the CDR3 is TGTGCCAGCAGTTTGAGGGGGAACTATGGCTACACCTTC. The genes are TRBV27 and TRBJ1-2; perhaps TRBD1 as D (6 bases). This CDR3 region has 13 residues. CDR1 is MNHEY and CDR2 is SMNVEV in the germline V gene (reference sequence). V lost 3 bases, J lost 2 bases, and 7 bases lay in between.

J is TRBJ2-1 and V is TRBV9, with TRBD2 matching over 7 bases. Germline-derived CDR1 and CDR2 are SGDLS and YYNGEE. The CDR3 spans 15 residues. The V segment lost 4 bases and the J segment 6 bases; nucleotides outside the gene matches: 10. The CDR3 DNA reads TGTGCCAGCAGCTCTAGCGGAAGGATACTCAATGAGCAGTTCTTC. It translates to CASSSSGRILNEQFF.

J is TRBJ2-3 and V is TRBV29-1; D is unclear. The CDR3 spans 15 residues. The ends were cut back, 0 bases at V and 5 bases at J, with 15 bases in the middle. Per the germline V gene, CDR1 is SQVTM and CDR2 is ANQGSEA. The CDR3 DNA follows: TGCAGCGTTGAAGATCTTCGGACCCCCGTAGATACGCAGTATTTT. Its translation: CSVEDLRTPVDTQYF.

The chain combines TRBV11-2 with TRBJ2-2; 12 nucleotides agree with TRBD2. Germline CDR1 is SGHAT and CDR2 is FQNNGV. The CDR3 consists of 18 residues. V gave up 5 bases and J gave up 5 bases; unmatched junction bases: 12. The CDR3 region has the DNA TGTGCCAGCAGCCCGCGACTAGCGGGAGAACTTGAAACCGGGGAGCTGTTTTTT. Protein: CASSPRLAGELETGELFF.

This clonotype has just one count. The CDR3 coding sequence is TGTGCCAGCAGCTTAGTCAGCCTAGCGAATGAGCAGTTCTTC. This codes for CASSLVSLANEQFF. The V gene is TRBV7-8, the J gene TRBJ2-1, with D possibly being TRBD2 (6 bases). Germline CDR1 reads SGHVS; CDR2 reads FQNEAQ. V gave up 1 base and J gave up 7 bases, with 11 bases separating them. CDR3 length: 14 amino acids.

V gene TRBV15 combines with J gene TRBJ2-5; the D call may be TRBD1 or TRBD2 (5 bases each). The CDR3 has 16 amino acids. The V end lost 0 bases, the J end lost 3 bases, and 14 bases lay between the germline ends. Germline V gene sequence: CDR1 LNHNV, CDR2 YYDKDF (reference sequence). CDR3 in DNA: TGTGCCACCAGCAGAGAGGGGGTAACCGACAAAGAGACCCAGTACTTC. Its protein product is CATSREGVTDKETQYF.

CDR3 bases: TGCGCCAGCAGCCAAGATGGGACTAGCGGCACAGATACGCAGTATTTT. Translated, it gives CASSQDGTSGTDTQYF. This sequence joins TRBV4-3 and TRBJ2-3, with TRBD2 identical over 10 bases. J gave up 1 base and V 0 bases, and 1 base lay outside the gene matches. Germline V gene data show CDR1 as LGHNA and CDR2 as YSLEER. This CDR3 region has 16 residues.

The rearrangement uses TRBV4-3 and TRBJ2-3, with no clear D. Germline CDR1 LGHNA, CDR2 YSLEER. The length of the CDR3 is 14 residues. Trimming took off 1 base at V and 3 bases at J, with 8 bases between the two ends. CDR3 in amino acids: CASSQGRGTDTQYF. In DNA, the CDR3 is TGCGCCAGCAGCCAAGGGCGTGGGACAGATACGCAGTATTTT.

This chain joins TRBV4-2 and TRBJ2-7; the D gene is possibly TRBD1 (6 bases). Germline V gene lookup returns CDR1 LGHNA and CDR2 YNFKEQ. The CDR3 covers 17 residues. With 0 bases removed from V and 3 bases from J, the gap between germline ends came to 18 bases. CDR3 nucleotides: TGTGCCAGCAGCCAAGATGGGGCAGGGGTCAGGATCTACGAGCAGTACTTC. Translating gives CASSQDGAGVRIYEQYF.

This clonotype has more than one count but fewer than ten. The gene calls are TRBV19 and TRBJ1-1, with a tentative D call TRBD1 (6 bases). The CDR3 consists of 11 residues. V lost 4 bases and J lost 8, with 8 bases in between. CDR1 is LNHDA, CDR2 SQIVND, per germline (reference sequence). The CDR3 loop reads CASSTGTEAFF. The CDR3 nucleotides are TGTGCCAGTAGTACAGGGACAGAAGCTTTCTTT.

This chain connects TRBV23-1 to TRBJ2-3; tentatively, D is TRBD1 or TRBD2 (5 bases each). TRBV23-1 is treated as an ORF (open reading frame) with a function not yet certain. There are 15 residues in the CDR3. With 0 bases removed from V and 6 bases from J, the gap between germline ends came to 13 bases. In DNA form, the CDR3 reads TGCGCCAGCAGTCAATCTGGGGGATCGGAGGATACGCAGTATTTT. Its translation: CASSQSGGSEDTQYF.